This record covers a single TCR beta chain. Sequencing used immunoSEQ multiplex PCR; TCRdb keeps in-frame clones, though not all of them. The sample contains some 1,600,000 clones, nearly 99% of which appear only once. The sample originates from a study of shared clonotypes between healthy human individuals. V was shortened by 0 bases and J by 3 bases, with 12 bases between the two germline ends. The V gene's germline CDR1 is GTSNPN and CDR2 SVGIG (reference sequence). The CDR3 covers 14 residues. This clonotype originated in a man aged 25-45 years in good health. The sequencing input was naive CD4+ T cells sorted from blood. Regarding subset: CD45RA+ positively selected. The chain uses TRBV30 and TRBJ2-7, with D perhaps matching TRBD2 (5 bases). CDR3 sequence reads: CAWSVLVPRYEQYF. As DNA, the CDR3 is TGTGCCTGGAGTGTACTAGTCCCCCGCTACGAGCAGTACTTC.